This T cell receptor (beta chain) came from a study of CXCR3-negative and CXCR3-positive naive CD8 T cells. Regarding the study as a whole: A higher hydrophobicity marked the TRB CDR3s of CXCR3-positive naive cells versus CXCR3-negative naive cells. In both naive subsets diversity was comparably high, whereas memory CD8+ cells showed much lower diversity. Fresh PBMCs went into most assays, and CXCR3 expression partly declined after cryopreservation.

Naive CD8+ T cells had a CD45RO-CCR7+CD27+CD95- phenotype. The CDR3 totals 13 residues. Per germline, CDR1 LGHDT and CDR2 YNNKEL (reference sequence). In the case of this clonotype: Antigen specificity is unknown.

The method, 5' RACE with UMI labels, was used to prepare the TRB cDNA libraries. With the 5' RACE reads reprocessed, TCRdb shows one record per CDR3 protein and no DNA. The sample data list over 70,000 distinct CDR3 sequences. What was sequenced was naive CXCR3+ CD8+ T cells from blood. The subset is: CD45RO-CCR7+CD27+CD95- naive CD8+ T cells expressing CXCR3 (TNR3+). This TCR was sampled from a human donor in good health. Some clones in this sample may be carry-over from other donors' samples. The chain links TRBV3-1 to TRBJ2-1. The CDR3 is CASSQETVNEQFF.